The 3 T cell receptor beta chains presented below share a single source sample, sequenced in a study of shared clonotypes between healthy human individuals. TCRdb's copy holds only in-frame clones and misses some; the assay was immunoSEQ multiplex PCR. The table includes 1,500,000 or so clones, 97% to 99% detected once. The sample taken for sequencing was naive CD4+ T cells sorted from blood. As for subset: CD45RA+ positively selected. The receptors stem from a man in his thirties or forties in good health.

This clone appeared a single time. The V call is TRBV2, the J call TRBJ2-1; D perhaps matches TRBD2 (5 bases). Germline loops: CDR1 SNHLY, CDR2 FYNNEI. Trimming pared 2 bases from V and 12 bases from J, leaving 11 bases between. This CDR3 region has 12 residues. The CDR3 protein is CASSEIGVGQFF. The CDR3 DNA follows: TGTGCCAGCAGTGAAATCGGGGTGGGGCAGTTCTTC.

The chain uses TRBV7-2 and TRBJ1-1; 7 bases are a match to TRBD1. The CDR3 consists of 14 residues. After removal of 3 bases from V and 3 bases from J, the junction contained 4 bases not matched to a gene. CDR1 and CDR2 (germline): SGHTA, FQGNSA. The CDR3: CASSFTGAHTEAFF. As DNA, the CDR3 is TGTGCCAGCAGCTTTACAGGGGCCCACACTGAAGCTTTCTTT.

The chain has TRBV19 and TRBJ2-7; 8 positions agree with TRBD2. Per the germline V gene, CDR1 is LNHDA and CDR2 is SQIVND (reference sequence). CDR3 size: 14 residues. V lost 3 bases to trimming and J lost 2 bases; unmatched junction nucleotides: 3. Here the CDR3 DNA reads TGTGCCAGTAGTATTGCCGGGAGGGCCTACGAGCAGTACTTC. This encodes CASSIAGRAYEQYF.